This T cell receptor beta chain was found in a study of blood T cell repertoires in COVID-19. The wider study: Spain, Italy and the United States supplied samples that represented acute and convalescent COVID-19. PBMCs, B-cell-depleted T cells, or T cells provided the cDNA or gDNA that made up the material.

The germline CDR1 and CDR2 sequences are SQVTM and ANQGSEA. J was trimmed by 5 bases and V by 4 bases; bases with no gene match: 2. The CDR3 consists of 14 residues. Assay: immunoSEQ multiplex PCR; the TCRdb copy retains only in-frame clones and omits some. The table has about 160,000 clones, 86% seen once; the top ten hold about 7%. The sequencing input was peripheral blood. V and J are TRBV29-1 and TRBJ2-1, with 13 bases that match TRBD2. This receptor was taken from a man aged 45-60 years with active or convalescent COVID-19. As DNA, the CDR3 is TGCAGCGTTGCAGGGACTAGCGGGAACAATGAGCAGTTCTTC. Translation: CSVAGTSGNNEQFF.